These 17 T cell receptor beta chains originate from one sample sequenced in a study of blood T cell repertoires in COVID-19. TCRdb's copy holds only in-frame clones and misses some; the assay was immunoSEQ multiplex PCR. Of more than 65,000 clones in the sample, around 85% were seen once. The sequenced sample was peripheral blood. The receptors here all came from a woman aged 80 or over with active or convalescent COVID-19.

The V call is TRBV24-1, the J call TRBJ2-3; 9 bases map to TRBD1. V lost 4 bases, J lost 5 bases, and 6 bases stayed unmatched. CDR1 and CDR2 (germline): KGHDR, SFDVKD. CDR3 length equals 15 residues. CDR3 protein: CATSEWRTGEDTQYF. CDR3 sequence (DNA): TGTGCCACCAGTGAGTGGCGGACAGGGGAAGATACGCAGTATTTT.

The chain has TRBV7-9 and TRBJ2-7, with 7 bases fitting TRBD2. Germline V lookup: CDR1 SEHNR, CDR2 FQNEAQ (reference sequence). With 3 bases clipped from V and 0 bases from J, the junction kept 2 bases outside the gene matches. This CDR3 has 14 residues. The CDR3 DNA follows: TGTGCCAGCAGCTTTGGCGGGGGCTCCTACGAGCAGTACTTC. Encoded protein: CASSFGGGSYEQYF.

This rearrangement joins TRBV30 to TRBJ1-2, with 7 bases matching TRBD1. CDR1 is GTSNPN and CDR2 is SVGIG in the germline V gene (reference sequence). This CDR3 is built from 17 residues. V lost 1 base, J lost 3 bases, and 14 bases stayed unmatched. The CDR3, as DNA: TGTGCCTGGAGTGCCCAGGGGGGAGTGAAAGGGCACTATGGCTACACCTTC. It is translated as CAWSAQGGVKGHYGYTF.

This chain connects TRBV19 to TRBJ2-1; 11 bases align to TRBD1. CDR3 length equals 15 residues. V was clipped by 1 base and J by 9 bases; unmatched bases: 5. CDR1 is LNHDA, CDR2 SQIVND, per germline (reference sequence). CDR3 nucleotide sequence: TGTGCCAGTAGTATAGGTGGGACAGGGGGGTTTGAGCAGTTCTTC. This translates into CASSIGGTGGFEQFF.

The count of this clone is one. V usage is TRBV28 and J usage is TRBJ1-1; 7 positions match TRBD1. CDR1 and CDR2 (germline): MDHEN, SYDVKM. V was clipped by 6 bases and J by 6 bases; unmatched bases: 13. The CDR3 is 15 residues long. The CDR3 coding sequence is TGTGCCAGCAGGGCACGATCGACAGGGTATCCTGAAGCTTTCTTT. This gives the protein CASRARSTGYPEAFF.

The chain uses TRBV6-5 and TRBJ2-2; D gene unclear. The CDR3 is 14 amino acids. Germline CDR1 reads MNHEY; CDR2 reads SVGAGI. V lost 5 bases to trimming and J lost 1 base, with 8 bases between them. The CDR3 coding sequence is TGTGCCAGCAGTACGCAGTTGAACACCGGGGAGCTGTTTTTT. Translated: CASSTQLNTGELFF.

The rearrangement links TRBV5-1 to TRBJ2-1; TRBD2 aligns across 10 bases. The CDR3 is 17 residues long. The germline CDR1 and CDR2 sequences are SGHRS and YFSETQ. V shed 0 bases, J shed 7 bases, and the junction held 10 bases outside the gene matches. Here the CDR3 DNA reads TGCGCCAGCAGCTTGGGGGCTCTAGCGGGGGCCCTAAATGAGCAGTTCTTC. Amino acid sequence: CASSLGALAGALNEQFF.

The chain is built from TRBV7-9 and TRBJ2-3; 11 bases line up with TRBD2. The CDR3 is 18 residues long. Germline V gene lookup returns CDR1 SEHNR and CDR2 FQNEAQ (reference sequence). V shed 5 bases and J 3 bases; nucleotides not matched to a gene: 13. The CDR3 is CASSPRIAGGMRTDTQYF. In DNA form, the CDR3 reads TGTGCCAGCAGCCCACGAATAGCGGGAGGGATGAGAACAGATACGCAGTATTTT.

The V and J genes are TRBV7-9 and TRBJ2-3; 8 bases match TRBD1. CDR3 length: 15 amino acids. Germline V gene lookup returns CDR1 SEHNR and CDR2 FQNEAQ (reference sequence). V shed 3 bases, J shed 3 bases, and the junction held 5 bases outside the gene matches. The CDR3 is CASSLRTGWTDTQYF. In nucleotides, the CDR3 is TGTGCCAGCAGCTTGCGGACAGGGTGGACAGATACGCAGTATTTT. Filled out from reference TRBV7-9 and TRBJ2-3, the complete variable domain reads DTGVSQNPRHKITKRGQNVTFRCDPISEHNRLYWYRQTLGQGPEFLTYFQNEAQLEKSRLLSDRFSAERPKGSFSTLEIQRTEQGDSAMYLCASSLRTGWTDTQYFGPGTRLTVL.

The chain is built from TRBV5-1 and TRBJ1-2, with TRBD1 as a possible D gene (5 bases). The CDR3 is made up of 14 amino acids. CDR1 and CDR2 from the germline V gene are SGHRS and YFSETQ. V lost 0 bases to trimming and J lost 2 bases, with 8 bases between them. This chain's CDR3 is CASSLGGQNYGYTF. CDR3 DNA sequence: TGCGCCAGCAGCTTGGGGGGCCAGAACTATGGCTACACCTTC.

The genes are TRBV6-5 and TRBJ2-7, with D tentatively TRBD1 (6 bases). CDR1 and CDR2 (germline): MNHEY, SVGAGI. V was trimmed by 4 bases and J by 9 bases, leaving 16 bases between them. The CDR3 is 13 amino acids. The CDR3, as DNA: TGTGCCAGCAGTTCCGGACAGTCTGGGGTGCAGTACTTC. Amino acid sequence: CASSSGQSGVQYF.

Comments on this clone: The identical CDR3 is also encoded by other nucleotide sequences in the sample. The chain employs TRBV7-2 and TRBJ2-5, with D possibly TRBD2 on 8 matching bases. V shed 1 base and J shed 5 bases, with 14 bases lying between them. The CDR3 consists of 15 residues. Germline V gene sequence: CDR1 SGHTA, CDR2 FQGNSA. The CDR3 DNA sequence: TGTGCCAGCAGCTTAGGAGGGGGCGGGGGGGAGACCCAGTACTTC. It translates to CASSLGGGGGETQYF.

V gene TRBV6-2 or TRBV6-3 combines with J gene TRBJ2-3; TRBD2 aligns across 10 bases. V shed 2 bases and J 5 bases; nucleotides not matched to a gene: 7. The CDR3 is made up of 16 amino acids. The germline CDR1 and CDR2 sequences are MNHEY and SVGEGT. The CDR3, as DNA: TGTGCCAGCAGTTACGAAGCGGGAGGGCCGGGAGATACGCAGTATTTT. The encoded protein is CASSYEAGGPGDTQYF.

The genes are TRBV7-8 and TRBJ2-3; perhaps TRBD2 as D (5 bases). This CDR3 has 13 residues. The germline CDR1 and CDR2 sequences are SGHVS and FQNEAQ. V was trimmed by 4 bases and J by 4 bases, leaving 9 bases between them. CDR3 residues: CASSSTSADTQYF. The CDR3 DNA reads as TGTGCCAGCAGCTCCACTAGTGCAGATACGCAGTATTTT.

Here the CDR3 DNA reads TGTGCCAGCAGCTTGGCGGGGAACACAGATACGCAGTATTTT. Amino acids: CASSLAGNTDTQYF. This sequence joins TRBV5-8 and TRBJ2-3, with D perhaps TRBD2 (5 bases). This CDR3 is 14 amino acids long. CDR1 is SGHTS and CDR2 is YDEGEE in the germline V gene. V was shortened by 0 bases and J by 2 bases, with 7 bases between the two germline ends.

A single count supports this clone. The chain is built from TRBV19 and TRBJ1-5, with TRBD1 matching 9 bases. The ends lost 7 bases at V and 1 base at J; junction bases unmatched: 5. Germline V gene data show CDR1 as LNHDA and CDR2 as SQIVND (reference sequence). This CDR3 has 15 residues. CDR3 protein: CASIPDRGSNQPQHF. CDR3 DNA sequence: TGTGCCAGTATCCCGGACAGGGGCAGCAATCAGCCCCAGCATTTT. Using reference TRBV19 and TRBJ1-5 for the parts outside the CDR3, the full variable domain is DGGITQSPKYLFRKEGQNVTLSCEQNLNHDAMYWYRQDPGQGLRLIYYSQIVNDFQKGDIAEGYSVSREKKESFPLTVTSAQKNPTAFYLCASIPDRGSNQPQHFGDGTRLSIL.

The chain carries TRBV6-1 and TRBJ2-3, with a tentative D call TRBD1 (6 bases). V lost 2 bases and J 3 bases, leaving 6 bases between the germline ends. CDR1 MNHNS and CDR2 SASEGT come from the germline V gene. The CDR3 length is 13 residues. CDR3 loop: CASSEQGTDTQYF. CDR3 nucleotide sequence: TGTGCCAGCAGTGAACAGGGGACAGATACGCAGTATTTT.